The rows below give T cell receptor beta chains drawn from one sample of a study of cytomegalovirus exposure and HLA in healthy donors. The method was immunoSEQ multiplex PCR; TCRdb's version includes in-frame clones alone and lacks a portion of them. The table lists approximately 120,000 clones, approximately 75% of them singletons. Sequencing was performed on PBMCs. The receptors derive from a woman between 45 and 60 years old in good health and CMV-seronegative. Both conserved end residues are part of each CDR3.

TRBV19	TRBJ1-5	CASSPGGNQPQHF
TRBV19	TRBJ1-1	CASSATRQANTEAFF
TRBV9	TRBJ2-2	CASSADPGLAADTGELFF
TRBV7-9	TRBJ2-5	CASSSLTGETQYF
TRBV10-3	TRBJ2-7	CAISEALAGAYEQYF
TRBV30	TRBJ1-6	CAWARDTNSPLHF
TRBV30	TRBJ2-5	CAWGVRPQETQYF
TRBV29-1	TRBJ1-2	CSTWDRANYGYTF
TRBV29-1	TRBJ2-5	CSVWTGWPAVETQYF
TRBV10-3	TRBJ2-3	CAIRTDYKADTQYF
TRBV9	TRBJ2-3	CASSGVLAGSDTQYF
TRBV5-4	TRBJ2-5	CASSLDRGAQYF
TRBV13	TRBJ2-3	CASSLVGGSSTDTQYF
TRBV28	TRBJ2-7	CASSFFYEQYF
TRBV28	TRBJ1-2	CASSLSGDGRGGYTF
TRBV27	TRBJ2-7	CASSLLVSYEQYF
TRBV19	TRBJ2-7	CASSIGGQGIEQYF
TRBV28	TRBJ2-5	CASSLDSRVLQETQYF
TRBV7-3	TRBJ2-1	CASSLTEEASDKQFF
TRBV11-2	TRBJ2-3	CASARLSDTQYF
TRBV19	TRBJ1-6	CASSIQGNSPLHF
TRBV4-2	TRBJ2-7	CASSLARQGSYEQYF
TRBV30	TRBJ2-7	CAGTTGLAGVYEQYF
TRBV27	TRBJ1-2	CAVRWGTQGGYTF
TRBV6-1	TRBJ1-2	CASSQGQRIYGYTF
TRBV5-6	TRBJ2-2	CASSLVGQGDTGELFF
TRBV19	TRBJ2-7	CASSIRDQAYEQYF
TRBV14	TRBJ2-3	CASSQDRSDTQYF
TRBV18	TRBJ2-5	CASSPAGHQETQYF
TRBV15	TRBJ2-1	CATSSGLARRYNEQFF
TRBV27	TRBJ2-2	CASSFTRGNTGELFF
TRBV11-2	TRBJ2-1	CASSSGQGLFNEQFF
TRBV7-9	TRBJ2-2	CASSQPRQANTGELFF
TRBV27	TRBJ2-7	CASTGTRRYEQYF
TRBV10-3	TRBJ2-3	CAISESSGGTDTQYF
TRBV7-9	TRBJ2-1	CASSQEAPLAGANEQFF
TRBV7-6	TRBJ2-7	CASSSRREGHEQYF
TRBV5-4	TRBJ2-2	CASSTRQDTGELFF
TRBV7-2	TRBJ2-7	CASSSTSGIYEQYF
TRBV7-9	TRBJ2-3	CASRLTGGGTDTQYF
TRBV7-4	TRBJ2-3	CASSLIVQTAPAGGSADTQYF